Below are 9 T cell receptor beta chains sequenced from a single sample in a study of shared clonotypes between healthy human individuals. TCRdb's copy holds only in-frame clones and misses some; the assay was immunoSEQ multiplex PCR. The repertoire consists of 850,000 to 1,100,000 clones, with 77% occurring once and the leading ten covering over 0.8%. The sequenced sample consisted of memory CD4+ T cells from PBMCs. Subset indicated: CD45RA-negative fraction. The origin of the receptors is a man younger than 35 in good health. Some clones in this sample may be carry-over from other donors' samples.

This clone has only a few counts. The CDR3 region has the DNA TGTGCCATCAGTCTCCAGGGCGGGAGTGATTACGAGCAGTACTTC. Amino acid sequence: CAISLQGGSDYEQYF. The chain is built from TRBV10-3 and TRBJ2-7; 7 bases are a match to TRBD2. V lost 5 bases, J lost 4 bases, and 11 bases stayed unmatched. Germline-derived CDR1 and CDR2 are ENHRY and SYGVKD. This CDR3 is built from 15 residues.

A few counts support this clone. The rearrangement uses TRBV28 and TRBJ2-7; TRBD2 is a possible D gene (5 bases). The V end was cut by 7 bases, the J end by 2 bases, with 9 bases between. The CDR3 spans 12 residues. In germline, CDR1 is MDHEN, CDR2 SYDVKM. CDR3 sequence reads: CASTGGPYEQYF. For the CDR3, the DNA is TGTGCCAGCACCGGAGGACCCTACGAGCAGTACTTC.

The chain joins TRBV5-1 to TRBJ2-1; 8 bases fit TRBD1. V dropped 0 bases and J dropped 9; count of bases not matched to a gene: 11. Germline CDR1 reads SGHRS; CDR2 reads YFSETQ. The CDR3 is made up of 16 amino acids. In DNA form, the CDR3 reads TGCGCCAGCAGCTTGGGTGGGCTGACAGGGGCCGGTGAGCAGTTCTTC. This gives the protein CASSLGGLTGAGEQFF.

In its sample, this clone was seen a few times. In DNA, the CDR3 is TGTGCCAGCAGTGAAAGGACGCCCCTGGGAGATACGCAGTATTTT. Translating it yields CASSERTPLGDTQYF. This rearrangement joins TRBV2 to TRBJ2-3; D unclear. This CDR3 has 15 residues. Trimming removed 2 bases at V and 5 bases at J, with 14 bases between. Germline V CDR1 and CDR2: SNHLY, FYNNEI. The whole variable domain, remainder taken from reference TRBV2 and TRBJ2-3, is EPEVTQTPSHQVTQMGQEVILRCVPISNHLYFYWYRQILGQKVEFLVSFYNNEISEKSEIFDDQFSVERPDGSNFTLKIRSTKLEDSAMYFCASSERTPLGDTQYFGPGTRLTVL.

This chain joins TRBV5-1 and TRBJ2-1; 11 nucleotides agree with TRBD1. CDR3 length equals 15 residues. V lost 4 bases, J lost 4 bases, and 4 bases stayed unmatched. CDR1 and CDR2 from the germline V gene are SGHRS and YFSETQ. CDR3 in amino acids: CASSEGQGVYNEQFF. DNA of the CDR3: TGCGCCAGCAGCGAGGGACAGGGGGTTTACAATGAGCAGTTCTTC.

The CDR3 is CASVGGTGVFPEQFF. The CDR3 DNA reads as TGTGCCAGCGTGGGGGGGACAGGGGTTTTTCCTGAGCAGTTCTTC. This chain connects TRBV6-1 to TRBJ2-1, with TRBD1 matching over 10 bases. The CDR3 is 15 amino acids. V was clipped by 8 bases and J by 9 bases; unmatched bases: 13. Per the germline V gene, CDR1 is MNHNS and CDR2 is SASEGT.

This clone was detected ten times or more. Within the sample, other DNA sequences also encode this same CDR3. The V call is TRBV18, the J call TRBJ2-3; D unresolved. Trimming left V 3 bases short and J 0 bases short, with 1 base between. From germline, CDR1 is KGHSH and CDR2 LQKENI. The CDR3 is 12 residues long. CDR3 in DNA: TGTGCCAGCTCACCTAGCACAGATACGCAGTATTTT. Its translation: CASSPSTDTQYF.

The chain couples TRBV19 to TRBJ1-5; D is possibly TRBD1 (6 bases). The V and J ends lost 8 bases and 0 bases respectively, with 23 bases between them. CDR3 length: 18 residues. Germline loops: CDR1 LNHDA, CDR2 SQIVND (reference sequence). The CDR3 here is CASDPPSQGRNSNQPQHF. The CDR3 DNA reads as TGTGCCAGTGACCCCCCCTCCCAGGGGAGAAATAGCAATCAGCCCCAGCATTTT.

A remark on this clone: A much larger clone sits a single nucleotide away, making a read error possible. The rearrangement joins TRBV2 to TRBJ1-1; D may be TRBD1 (6 bases). Germline-derived CDR1 and CDR2 are SNHLY and FYNNEI. The CDR3 runs to 13 residues. Trimming took 4 bases from V and 1 from J, leaving 7 bases between them. Here the CDR3 DNA reads TGTGCCAGCAGTGTACAGGGGAACACTGAAGCTTTCTTT. Translation: CASSVQGNTEAFF.